A single sample gave rise to the 29 T cell receptor beta chains below, sequenced in a study of blood T cell repertoires in COVID-19. The assay was immunoSEQ multiplex PCR, and TCRdb's table has in-frame clones only and misses some. The profile shows 75,000 or so clones, around 80% of them singletons. The sequenced sample was peripheral blood. These receptors originate from a man in his sixties with acute or convalescent COVID-19.

This clone was counted a single time. The J gene is TRBJ2-3, the V gene TRBV11-2; 9 bases are shared with TRBD2. The V gene end was trimmed by 0 bases and the J gene end by 7 bases; junction bases not matched to a gene: 11. Germline V gene sequence: CDR1 SGHAT, CDR2 FQNNGV. The CDR3 loop spans 17 amino acids. The CDR3 loop is CASSLDLLAGSGNTQYF. Written as DNA, the CDR3 is TGTGCCAGCAGCTTAGATCTTCTAGCGGGGTCAGGCAATACGCAGTATTTT. Filled out from reference TRBV11-2 and TRBJ2-3, the complete variable domain reads EAGVAQSPRYKIIEKRQSVAFWCNPISGHATLYWYQQILGQGPKLLIQFQNNGVVDDSQLPKDRFSAERLKGVDSTLKIQPAKLEDSAVYLCASSLDLLAGSGNTQYFGPGTRLTVL.

This sequence joins TRBV7-2 and TRBJ1-5; no clear D gene. V was clipped by 5 bases and J by 4 bases, with 9 bases between them. Germline V gene lookup returns CDR1 SGHTA and CDR2 FQGNSA. The CDR3 consists of 13 residues. CDR3 sequence reads: CASSPTSNQPQHF. CDR3 bases: TGTGCCAGCAGCCCGACATCGAATCAGCCCCAGCATTTT.

The V gene is TRBV14, the J gene TRBJ1-1; no definite D call. The V end lost 0 bases, the J end lost 1 base, and 6 bases lay between the germline ends. The CDR3 length is 14 residues. Germline CDR1 and CDR2: SGHDN and FVKESK. The CDR3 is CASSQDRWNTEAFF. The CDR3 coding sequence is TGTGCCAGCAGCCAAGACAGGTGGAACACTGAAGCTTTCTTT.

The rearrangement uses TRBV27 and TRBJ1-1, with 7 bases matching TRBD1. The length of the CDR3 is 14 residues. V was clipped by 1 base and J by 11 bases; unmatched bases: 10. Looked up from germline, CDR1 is MNHEY and CDR2 is SMNVEV (reference sequence). CDR3 sequence (DNA): TGTGCCAGCAGTTTATTTGGGACAGAGGTTGAGGCTTTCTTT. Its protein product is CASSLFGTEVEAFF.

The chain uses TRBV6-2 or TRBV6-3 and TRBJ1-1, with 7 bases aligning to TRBD1. Germline-derived CDR1 and CDR2 are MNHEY and SVGEGT. This CDR3 region has 17 residues. J was trimmed by 0 bases and V by 5 bases; bases with no gene match: 12. CDR3 DNA: TGTGCCAGCAGTGTTCGGACAGGTCGGACCATGAACACTGAAGCTTTCTTT. This codes for CASSVRTGRTMNTEAFF.

The chain recombines TRBV10-2 with TRBJ1-1; 12 positions agree with TRBD1. The CDR3 sequence is 14 residues long. The germline CDR1 and CDR2 sequences are WSHSY and SAAADI. With V trimmed by 9 bases and J by 6 bases, 8 bases remained unmatched. The CDR3 bases are TGCGCCAGTACGGGACAGGGGGCGGGCGCTGAAGCTTTCTTT. It codes for CASTGQGAGAEAFF.

The rearrangement joins TRBV6-5 to TRBJ1-1, with TRBD1 as a possible D gene (5 bases). The CDR3 runs to 12 residues. V was trimmed by 7 bases and J by 5 bases, leaving 11 bases between them. Germline values: CDR1 MNHEY, CDR2 SVGAGI. CDR3 protein: CASTRGGTEAFF. The CDR3 DNA is TGTGCCAGCACCCGGGGGGGAACTGAAGCTTTCTTT.

The chain couples TRBV27 to TRBJ1-5; D unclear. The CDR3 is 13 amino acids. The germline V gene encodes CDR1 MNHEY and CDR2 SMNVEV (reference sequence). Trimming removed 3 bases from V and 5 bases from J, with 8 bases in between. The CDR3 sequence is CASSFDSDQPQHF. The CDR3 DNA sequence: TGTGCCAGCAGTTTTGACTCGGATCAGCCCCAGCATTTT.

CDR3 loop: CASRATSGSHQGGQFF. Written as DNA, the CDR3 is TGTGCCAGCAGGGCGACTAGCGGGAGCCATCAAGGCGGGCAGTTCTTC. This rearrangement joins TRBV6-6 to TRBJ2-1, with 12 bases that match TRBD2. After removal of 6 bases from V and 12 bases from J, the junction contained 15 bases not matched to a gene. This CDR3 spans 16 amino acids. Germline assignment: CDR1 MNHNY and CDR2 SVGAGI (reference sequence).

V gene TRBV3-1 (or the pseudogene TRBV3-2) combines with J gene TRBJ1-2, with a weak D call TRBD1 (6 bases). Per the germline V gene, CDR1 is LGHDT and CDR2 is YNNKEL (reference sequence). The CDR3 loop spans 14 amino acids. V was cut by 4 bases and J by 4 bases, with 13 bases left in between. The CDR3 loop is CASSPRDTLYGYTF. The CDR3 region has the DNA TGTGCCAGCAGCCCACGGGACACTCTCTATGGCTACACCTTC.

This chain joins TRBV28 and TRBJ1-2; D not certain. V dropped 7 bases and J dropped 3 bases, with 6 bases sitting between them. Germline CDR1 reads MDHEN; CDR2 reads SYDVKM. CDR3 size: 11 residues. CDR3 residues: CASTEDYGYTF. The CDR3 DNA sequence: TGTGCCAGCACGGAGGACTATGGCTACACCTTC.

CDR3 DNA: TGTGCCAGCTCACCATCTCAGGACACTGAAGCTTTCTTT. It codes for CASSPSQDTEAFF. The chain has TRBV18 and TRBJ1-1; D call uncertain. Germline lookup yields CDR1 KGHSH and CDR2 LQKENI. This CDR3 comprises 13 residues. V lost 2 bases, J lost 3 bases, and 7 bases lay in between.

The chain couples TRBV6-5 to TRBJ1-1; TRBD1 matches 7 bases. The CDR3 contains 14 residues. Germline V gene lookup returns CDR1 MNHEY and CDR2 SVGAGI. With V trimmed by 5 bases and J by 5 bases, 8 bases remained unmatched. The CDR3 nucleotides are TGTGCCAGCAGTCTCAAGACAGGGTTGACTGAAGCTTTCTTT. Translated, it gives CASSLKTGLTEAFF.

The CDR3 sequence: CASSQGQGDGYTF. The CDR3 region has the DNA TGTGCCAGCAGCCAGGGACAGGGGGACGGCTACACCTTC. The chain couples TRBV7-2 to TRBJ1-2; 11 nucleotides agree with TRBD1. CDR1 and CDR2 (germline): SGHTA, FQGNSA. This CDR3 contains 13 residues. J was trimmed by 8 bases and V by 5 bases; bases with no gene match: 4.

J is TRBJ2-3 and V is TRBV6-2 or TRBV6-3, with a weak D call TRBD2 (5 bases). CDR1 is MNHEY and CDR2 is SVGEGT in the germline V gene. The CDR3 has 18 amino acids. Trimming shortened V by 0 bases and J by 3 bases, and 19 bases separated the two germline ends. This CDR3 is CASSYSMLQAEITDTQYF. CDR3 DNA sequence: TGTGCCAGCAGTTACTCCATGCTCCAAGCGGAGATTACAGATACGCAGTATTTT.

The rearrangement uses TRBV24-1 and TRBJ1-1; D is undetermined. There are 15 residues in the CDR3. V gave up 4 bases and J gave up 1 base, with 12 bases separating them. Germline V gene sequence: CDR1 KGHDR, CDR2 SFDVKD. This chain's CDR3 is CATSDPSRGNTEAFF. CDR3 nucleotide sequence: TGTGCCACCAGTGACCCTAGTCGCGGGAACACTGAAGCTTTCTTT.

This rearrangement joins TRBV19 to TRBJ1-2; 7 nucleotides match TRBD1. Germline V gene sequence: CDR1 LNHDA, CDR2 SQIVND (reference sequence). The CDR3 extends over 13 amino acids. J was trimmed by 7 bases and V by 6 bases; bases with no gene match: 8. The DNA of the CDR3 is TGTGCCAGTAGCAAAACAGGGGTTGCTGGCTACACCTTC. Amino acids: CASSKTGVAGYTF. The variable domain in full, with the rest retrieved from reference TRBV19 and TRBJ1-2, is DGGITQSPKYLFRKEGQNVTLSCEQNLNHDAMYWYRQDPGQGLRLIYYSQIVNDFQKGDIAEGYSVSREKKESFPLTVTSAQKNPTAFYLCASSKTGVAGYTFGSGTRLTVV.

The chain is built from TRBV3-1 (or the pseudogene TRBV3-2) and TRBJ1-1; weak D call: TRBD1 (5 bases). This CDR3 is built from 12 residues. In germline, CDR1 is LGHDT, CDR2 YNNKEL (reference sequence). Trimming pared 7 bases from V and 5 bases from J, leaving 11 bases between. DNA of the CDR3: TGTGCCAGCACGGGGGAAAGAACTGAAGCTTTCTTT. It specifies CASTGERTEAFF.

DNA for the CDR3: TGTGCCAGCAGCAGCGCCGGGACTAGCGGCACAGATACGCAGTATTTT. This translates into CASSSAGTSGTDTQYF. The chain links TRBV9 to TRBJ2-3, with 10 bases aligning to TRBD2. The CDR3 runs 16 residues. Losses at the gene ends were 4 bases for V and 1 base for J; bases not matched to a gene: 6. The germline gives CDR1 SGDLS, CDR2 YYNGEE. The full variable domain, in which reference TRBV9 and TRBJ2-3 provide the parts outside the CDR3, is DSGVTQTPKHLITATGQRVTLRCSPRSGDLSVYWYQQSLDQGLQFLIQYYNGEERAKGNILERFSAQQFPDLHSELNLSSLELGDSALYFCASSSAGTSGTDTQYFGPGTRLTVL.

This chain uses TRBV7-9 with TRBJ2-5; D gene unclear. This CDR3 is 12 amino acids long. V was clipped by 4 bases and J by 4 bases, with 7 bases between them. The germline V gene has CDR1 SEHNR and CDR2 FQNEAQ (reference sequence). The CDR3 bases are TGTGCCAGCAGCTACCTAGGAGAGACCCAGTACTTC. Its protein is CASSYLGETQYF.

The chain joins TRBV19 to TRBJ2-2; D not certain. V lost 3 bases and J lost 9, with 14 bases in between. The CDR3 extends over 14 amino acids. Per the germline V gene, CDR1 is LNHDA and CDR2 is SQIVND (reference sequence). CDR3 bases: TGTGCCAGTAGTATGGTCCAGAGAGGTCGGGAGCTGTTTTTT. Translation: CASSMVQRGRELFF.

V gene TRBV5-5 combines with J gene TRBJ1-1, with D tentatively TRBD1 (6 bases). Germline assignment: CDR1 SGHKS and CDR2 YYEKEE (reference sequence). The V end was cut by 6 bases, the J end by 0 bases, with 9 bases between. The CDR3 totals 13 residues. CDR3 nucleotides: TGTGCCAGCACTAAGGGGGTGAACACTGAAGCTTTCTTT. This encodes CASTKGVNTEAFF.

The CDR3 spells CASSTGNSNQPQHF. The CDR3 DNA sequence: TGTGCCAGCAGTACAGGGAATAGCAATCAGCCCCAGCATTTT. J is TRBJ1-5 and V is TRBV6-6; D is possibly TRBD1 (6 bases). With 5 bases removed from V and 0 bases from J, the gap between germline ends came to 8 bases. The CDR3 is 14 residues long. Germline V gene data show CDR1 as MNHNY and CDR2 as SVGAGI (reference sequence).

The chain links TRBV5-1 to TRBJ2-5; maybe TRBD2 (5 bases). Germline CDR1 and CDR2: SGHRS and YFSETQ. Trimming removed 4 bases from V and 1 base from J, with 8 bases in between. The CDR3 is made up of 13 amino acids. CDR3 DNA sequence: TGCGCCAGCAGCCCGGGGTCCCAAGAGACCCAGTACTTC. Its translation: CASSPGSQETQYF.

The rearrangement links TRBV7-8 to TRBJ2-1; 13 nucleotides line up with TRBD2. This CDR3 has 15 amino acids. Germline assignment: CDR1 SGHVS and CDR2 FQNEAQ. V shed 5 bases, J shed 5 bases, and the junction held 3 bases outside the gene matches. This CDR3 is CASSIGTSGNNEQFF. The CDR3 coding sequence is TGTGCCAGCAGCATAGGGACTAGCGGGAACAATGAGCAGTTCTTC.

This clone showed up just a few times. This chain joins TRBV5-6 and TRBJ2-7; 7 nucleotides agree with TRBD2. Germline V gene data show CDR1 as SGHDT and CDR2 as YYEEEE. This CDR3 has 13 residues. V shed 4 bases, J shed 6 bases, and the junction held 7 bases outside the gene matches. The CDR3 is CASSTTSVREQYF. The CDR3 DNA is TGTGCCAGCAGCACCACTAGCGTCCGCGAGCAGTACTTC.

This chain uses TRBV6-4 with TRBJ1-2, with D perhaps matching TRBD1 (6 bases). The V gene's germline CDR1 is MRHNA and CDR2 SNTAGT. With 5 bases removed from V and 0 bases from J, the gap between germline ends came to 10 bases. This CDR3 comprises 14 residues. The CDR3 loop reads CASSPDRANYGYTF. CDR3 nucleotides: TGTGCCAGCAGTCCGGACAGAGCTAACTATGGCTACACCTTC.

The chain combines TRBV23-1 with TRBJ1-2; 8 nucleotides align to TRBD1. TRBV23-1 is designated an ORF whose function remains uncertain. V was pared by 2 bases and J by 10 bases, with 3 bases of the junction left unmatched. CDR3 length: 12 amino acids. CDR3 in DNA: TGCGCCAGCAGTCAACAGGACAGGGACTACACCTTC. Translating gives CASSQQDRDYTF.

This chain joins TRBV7-9 and TRBJ1-6; maybe TRBD1 (6 bases). In germline, CDR1 is SEHNR, CDR2 FQNEAQ (reference sequence). The length of the CDR3 is 15 residues. V lost 4 bases, J lost 3 bases, and 10 bases lay in between. CDR3 in amino acids: CASSSQQGYNSPLHF. The CDR3 bases are TGTGCCAGCAGCTCCCAACAGGGCTATAATTCACCCCTCCACTTT.